Reported below is one T cell receptor beta chain. Its target is unknown. The source of the sample is a study of T cell responses to AZD1222 COVID-19 vaccine. Profiling relied on immunoSEQ multiplex PCR, and the TCRdb table lists in-frame clones only, not all of them. The sample lists some 130,000 clones, about 89% occurring once. Looked up from germline, CDR1 is SGHTA and CDR2 is FQGNSA. V lost 1 base, J lost 6 bases, and 8 bases stayed unmatched. The CDR3 runs 17 residues. Study-wide findings and caveats: Donors were largely white British and mainly female; clonal diversity was possibly underestimated.

The TCR originated in an adult in good health. The chain carries TRBV7-2 and TRBJ2-3, with 12 bases that match TRBD2. The sample consisted of peripheral blood, taken on day 0 of AZD1222 vaccination. CDR3 sequence reads: CASSLVPGLAGLDTQYF. Here the CDR3 DNA reads TGTGCCAGCAGCTTAGTTCCAGGACTAGCGGGACTGGATACGCAGTATTTT.